Below are 10 T cell receptor beta chains sequenced from a single sample in a study of a mutant IDH1 vaccine in newly diagnosed glioma. Produced via immunoSEQ multiplex PCR; TCRdb's table is partial and in-frame only. Here the sample spans approximately 25,000 clones, about four fifths being singletons. Time point noted: week 47, end of study. Every vaccination contained 300 ug of the mutant IDH1 20-mer peptide and was paired with topical imiquimod. Their recognized antigens are unknown. Material: PBMCs, obtained from a glioma patient whose treatment included an IDH1 peptide vaccine. The receptors shown here come from a man aged 35-49 years with glioma.

The rearrangement links TRBV9 to TRBJ1-2; D gene unclear. In germline, CDR1 is SGDLS, CDR2 YYNGEE. Trimming stripped 5 bases from V and 5 bases from J, with 13 bases between. CDR3 size: 13 residues. CDR3 region: CASSRAGGYGYTF. The CDR3 bases are TGTGCCAGCAGTCGGGCCGGCGGGTATGGCTACACCTTC.

J is TRBJ2-7 and V is TRBV5-1, with TRBD2 matching over 8 bases. The germline gives CDR1 SGHRS, CDR2 YFSETQ. This CDR3 has 14 residues. J lost 1 base, V lost 2 bases, and 2 bases had no gene match. This chain's CDR3 is CASSFSGSSYEQYF. The CDR3 nucleotides are TGCGCCAGCAGCTTCAGCGGGAGTTCCTACGAGCAGTACTTC.

This clone has a single count. The V call is TRBV2, the J call TRBJ2-7; no clear D gene. Trimming took 4 bases from V and 3 from J, leaving 22 bases between them. The CDR3 length is 17 residues. CDR1 is SNHLY and CDR2 is FYNNEI in the germline V gene. The CDR3 DNA reads TGTGCCAGCAGTGGCCCCCTTGACAACCTACACAACTACGAGCAGTACTTC. This gives the protein CASSGPLDNLHNYEQYF.

The J gene is TRBJ2-1, the V gene TRBV6-6; the D is unclear. The CDR3 spans 12 residues. Trimming left V 2 bases short and J 9 bases short, with 8 bases between. Germline lookup yields CDR1 MNHNY and CDR2 SVGAGI (reference sequence). CDR3 loop: CASSYGVGEQFF. CDR3 coding DNA: TGTGCCAGCAGTTACGGGGTGGGTGAGCAGTTCTTC.

J is TRBJ2-7 and V is TRBV19, with unresolved D. The V gene's germline CDR1 is LNHDA and CDR2 SQIVND (reference sequence). This CDR3 has 12 residues. The germline V and J ends were trimmed by 3 bases and 5 bases, with 8 bases remaining between them. This CDR3 is CASSIDRDEQYF. Here the CDR3 DNA reads TGTGCCAGTAGTATTGACCGGGACGAGCAGTACTTC.

The chain couples TRBV7-2 to TRBJ1-4; D unresolved. Germline lookup yields CDR1 SGHTA and CDR2 FQGNSA. This CDR3 has 13 residues. Trimming stripped 11 bases from V and 0 bases from J, with 10 bases between. CDR3 nucleotides: TGTGCCGGACGCCAGGCAACTAATGAAAAACTGTTTTTT. It translates to CAGRQATNEKLFF.

This chain links TRBV7-2 with TRBJ1-2; no clear D gene. V lost 5 bases and J lost 4, with 14 bases in between. Germline V CDR1 and CDR2: SGHTA, FQGNSA. The CDR3 contains 14 residues. CDR3 coding DNA: TGTGCCAGCAGCCTTGACCCGAAGGGCTATGGCTACACCTTC. It specifies CASSLDPKGYGYTF.

The rearrangement uses TRBV18 and TRBJ1-1; D is ambiguous. With 4 bases removed from V and 1 base from J, the gap between germline ends came to 10 bases. Germline CDR1 KGHSH, CDR2 LQKENI. The CDR3 is 14 amino acids. CDR3 protein: CASSLRTGNTEAFF. CDR3 DNA: TGTGCCAGCTCACTCCGGACGGGGAACACTGAAGCTTTCTTT. Drawing the rest from reference TRBV18 and TRBJ1-1, the complete variable domain is NAGVMQNPRHLVRRRGQEARLRCSPMKGHSHVYWYRQLPEEGLKFMVYLQKENIIDESGMPKERFSAEFPKEGPSILRIQQVVRGDSAAYFCASSLRTGNTEAFFGQGTRLTVV.

The CDR3 sequence: CASRRGAGEQYF. The CDR3 DNA follows: TGTGCCAGCAGGCGGGGGGCTGGGGAGCAGTACTTC. This chain joins TRBV27 and TRBJ2-7, with 8 nucleotides matching TRBD2. This CDR3 spans 12 amino acids. J gave up 7 bases and V 6 bases, and 5 bases lay outside the gene matches. The V gene's germline CDR1 is MNHEY and CDR2 SMNVEV (reference sequence).

The chain is built from TRBV7-2 and TRBJ2-3; 8 nucleotides line up with TRBD2. Germline V gives CDR1 SGHTA, CDR2 FQGNSA. The CDR3 has 14 residues. V lost 1 base, J lost 6 bases, and 3 bases stayed unmatched. Here the CDR3 DNA reads TGTGCCAGCAGCTTAGGCGGGGGGCCGGATACGCAGTATTTT. Protein: CASSLGGGPDTQYF.